The text below deals with one T cell receptor (beta chain). Original analysis: For nucleated cells, counts were estimated from reference gene primer amplification. Using immunoSEQ multiplex PCR, the repertoire was profiled, and TCRdb retains in-frame clones only, with some absent. V, J and clone size reflect that table, while D and trimming were determined from the DNA. Among under 450,000 clones listed, 88% were seen once. The data were taken from a study of blood T cell repertoires in COVID-19. Between the trimmed V and J ends, which lost 3 bases and 9 bases, there was a span of 17 bases. The CDR3 is 14 residues long. Germline CDR1 reads LGHDT; CDR2 reads YNNKEL (reference sequence).

This TCR came from a woman in her fifties or sixties with COVID-19, enrolled during active disease. The rearrangement links TRBV3-1 (or the pseudogene TRBV3-2) to TRBJ1-2, with a weak D call TRBD1 (5 bases). The sample comprised peripheral blood. Written as DNA, the CDR3 is TGTGCCAGCAGCCACACCTTGGGGGAGGAAAGCTACACCTTC. This codes for CASSHTLGEESYTF.